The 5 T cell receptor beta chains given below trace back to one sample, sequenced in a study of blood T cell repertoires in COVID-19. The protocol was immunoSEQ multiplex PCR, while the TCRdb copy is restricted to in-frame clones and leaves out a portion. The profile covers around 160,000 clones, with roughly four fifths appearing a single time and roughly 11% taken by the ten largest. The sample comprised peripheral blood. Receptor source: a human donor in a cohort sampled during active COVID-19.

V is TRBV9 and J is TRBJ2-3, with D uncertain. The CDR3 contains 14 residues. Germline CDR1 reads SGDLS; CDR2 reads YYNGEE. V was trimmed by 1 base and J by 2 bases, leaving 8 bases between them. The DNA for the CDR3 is TGTGCCAGCAGCGTATCAAAAAACACAGATACGCAGTATTTT. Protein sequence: CASSVSKNTDTQYF.

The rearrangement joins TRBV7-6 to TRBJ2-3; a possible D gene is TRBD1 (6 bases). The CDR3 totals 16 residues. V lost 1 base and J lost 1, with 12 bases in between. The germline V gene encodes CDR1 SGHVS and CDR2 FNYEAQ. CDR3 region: CASSLGAGVGTDTQYF. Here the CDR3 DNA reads TGTGCCAGCAGCTTAGGTGCAGGGGTGGGCACAGATACGCAGTATTTT.

CDR3 loop: CSVDGQGGYNEQFF. The CDR3 DNA is TGCAGCGTGGACGGACAGGGCGGTTACAATGAGCAGTTCTTC. This chain joins TRBV29-1 and TRBJ2-1; 8 positions agree with TRBD1. V shed 6 bases and J 4 bases; nucleotides not matched to a gene: 8. CDR3 length: 14 residues. Germline V CDR1 and CDR2: SQVTM, ANQGSEA.

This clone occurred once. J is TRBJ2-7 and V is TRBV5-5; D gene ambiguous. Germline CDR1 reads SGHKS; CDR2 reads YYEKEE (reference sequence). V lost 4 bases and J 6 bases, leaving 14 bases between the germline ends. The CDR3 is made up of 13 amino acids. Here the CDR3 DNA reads TGTGCCAGCAGCCTCCCGTCTCAGGCCGAGCAGTACTTC. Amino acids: CASSLPSQAEQYF.

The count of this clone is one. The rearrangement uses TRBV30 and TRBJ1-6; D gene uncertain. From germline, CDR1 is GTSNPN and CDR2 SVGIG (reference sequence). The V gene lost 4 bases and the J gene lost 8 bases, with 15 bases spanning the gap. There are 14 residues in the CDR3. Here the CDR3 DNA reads TGTGCCTGGAATCCAGGCAGTGGGTATTCACCCCTCCACTTT. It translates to CAWNPGSGYSPLHF. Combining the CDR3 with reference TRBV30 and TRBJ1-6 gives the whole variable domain SQTIHQWPATLVQPVGSPLSLECTVEGTSNPNLYWYRQAAGRGLQLLFYSVGIGQISSEVPQNLSASRPQDRQFILSSKKLLLSDSGFYLCAWNPGSGYSPLHFGNGTRLTVT.